Shown below are 32 T cell receptor beta chains from a single sample sequenced in a study of blood T cell repertoires in COVID-19. Method: immunoSEQ multiplex PCR; TCRdb's copy keeps in-frame clones and lacks some. The table records approximately 240,000 clones, about 80% of them present only once. The sequenced material came from peripheral blood. These receptors all stem from a woman aged 25 to 39 who had recovered from COVID-19.

CDR3 DNA sequence: TGTGCCAGCAGTACAATTGCGGGGTCCAATTCACCCCTCCACTTT. Residues: CASSTIAGSNSPLHF. The V gene is TRBV6-5, the J gene TRBJ1-6; D unclear. CDR1 and CDR2 (germline): MNHEY, SVGAGI. The CDR3 length is 15 residues. V lost 5 bases and J lost 7, with 15 bases in between.

This clone came up once. The CDR3 coding sequence is TGTGCCAGCAGCTTGACTAGCGGGATGGGTAGCGAGCAGTTCTTC. It specifies CASSLTSGMGSEQFF. This chain joins TRBV7-3 and TRBJ2-1; 11 nucleotides agree with TRBD2. Germline V gives CDR1 SGHTA, CDR2 FQGTGA. This CDR3 has 15 amino acids. V lost 3 bases, J lost 10 bases, and 8 bases stayed unmatched. The whole variable domain, remainder taken from reference TRBV7-3 and TRBJ2-1, is GAGVSQTPSNKVTEKGKYVELRCDPISGHTALYWYRQSLGQGPEFLIYFQGTGAADDSGLPNDRFFAVRPEGSVSTLKIQRTERGDSAVYLCASSLTSGMGSEQFFGPGTRLTVL.

The chain carries TRBV7-8 and TRBJ2-7; perhaps TRBD2 as D (5 bases). The V gene lost 6 bases and the J gene lost 1 base, with 10 bases spanning the gap. The CDR3 contains 13 residues. Germline-derived CDR1 and CDR2 are SGHVS and FQNEAQ. The CDR3 here is CASRSGESYEQYF. The CDR3 coding sequence is TGTGCCAGCAGGAGTGGGGAGTCCTACGAGCAGTACTTC.

The chain joins TRBV9 to TRBJ2-3, with a possible D match to TRBD1 (6 bases). The CDR3 is 19 residues long. CDR1 is SGDLS, CDR2 YYNGEE, per germline. V was pared by 1 base and J by 2 bases, with 23 bases between. CDR3 region: CASSVNREGGGLPTDTQYF. As DNA, the CDR3 is TGTGCCAGCAGCGTAAACAGGGAAGGTGGGGGCCTCCCCACAGATACGCAGTATTTT.

This chain connects TRBV6-5 to TRBJ1-1, with 9 nucleotides matching TRBD1. The CDR3 consists of 14 residues. The germline CDR1 and CDR2 sequences are MNHEY and SVGAGI. V shed 2 bases, J shed 6 bases, and the junction held 4 bases outside the gene matches. This CDR3 is CASSYPGQGPEAFF. For the CDR3, the DNA is TGTGCCAGCAGTTACCCGGGACAGGGACCTGAAGCTTTCTTT.

This clone was picked up a small number of times. J is TRBJ2-3 and V is TRBV7-3; 8 bases fit TRBD1. Trimming at V came to 5 bases and at J to 2 bases, leaving 3 bases not matched to a gene. This CDR3 contains 14 residues. CDR1 and CDR2 from the germline V gene are SGHTA and FQGTGA. CDR3 in amino acids: CASSGTGYTDTQYF. The CDR3 bases are TGTGCCAGCAGCGGGACAGGTTACACAGATACGCAGTATTTT.

The rearrangement links TRBV4-1 to TRBJ1-5; D remains unclear. Germline CDR1 reads MGHRA; CDR2 reads YSYEKL. V lost 1 base and J 3 bases, leaving 10 bases between the germline ends. The CDR3 covers 15 residues. The CDR3 sequence: CASSQGGQSNQPQHF. The CDR3 DNA follows: TGCGCCAGCAGCCAAGGCGGGCAGTCCAATCAGCCCCAGCATTTT.

The V gene is TRBV27, the J gene TRBJ1-6; 7 bases agree with TRBD1. The V gene end was trimmed by 5 bases and the J gene end by 10 bases; junction bases not matched to a gene: 11. Germline V gives CDR1 MNHEY, CDR2 SMNVEV (reference sequence). The CDR3 runs to 15 residues. The DNA of the CDR3 is TGTGCCAGCAGTATTAACCTCGGGACAGTCTCACCCCTCCACTTT. Protein product: CASSINLGTVSPLHF.

V gene TRBV4-2 combines with J gene TRBJ2-1; 9 positions match TRBD1. V dropped 0 bases and J dropped 6; count of bases not matched to a gene: 6. CDR3 size: 16 residues. The germline gives CDR1 LGHNA, CDR2 YNFKEQ. The CDR3 loop is CASSQEPGQGGNEQFF. Here the CDR3 DNA reads TGTGCCAGCAGCCAAGAACCGGGACAGGGTGGCAATGAGCAGTTCTTC.

The rearrangement joins TRBV5-5 to TRBJ2-1; the match to TRBD2 covers 7 bases. Germline CDR1 SGHKS, CDR2 YYEKEE (reference sequence). J lost 3 bases, V lost 0 bases, and 9 bases had no gene match. The CDR3 covers 17 residues. In nucleotides, the CDR3 is TGTGCCAGCAGCTTGGTAGGGAGGGCCAGGGTCTACAATGAGCAGTTCTTC. Translation: CASSLVGRARVYNEQFF.

The chain has TRBV18 and TRBJ2-4, with D possibly being TRBD1 (5 bases). The CDR3 consists of 14 residues. V lost 5 bases and J lost 2, with 10 bases in between. Per germline, CDR1 KGHSH and CDR2 LQKENI. The CDR3 sequence is CASSTSGSKNIQYF. As DNA, the CDR3 is TGTGCCAGCTCAACATCAGGGTCCAAAAACATTCAGTACTTC.

The chain is built from TRBV5-1 and TRBJ2-3; D unresolved. Germline values: CDR1 SGHRS, CDR2 YFSETQ. The CDR3 extends over 11 amino acids. V gave up 4 bases and J gave up 5 bases, with 5 bases separating them. CDR3 coding DNA: TGCGCCAGCAGCGAGAGAGATACGCAGTATTTT. It codes for CASSERDTQYF.

This chain links TRBV27 with TRBJ1-3; weak D call: TRBD1 (5 bases). V lost 6 bases and J lost 0, with 15 bases in between. CDR3 length equals 16 residues. Germline assignment: CDR1 MNHEY and CDR2 SMNVEV (reference sequence). CDR3 coding DNA: TGTGCCAGCAGACCTCAGGGCGACTTCTCTGGAAACACCATATATTTT. This codes for CASRPQGDFSGNTIYF.

This clone was detected a few times. The chain is built from TRBV9 and TRBJ2-6, with D maybe TRBD1 (7 bases). Trimming took 2 bases from V and 0 from J, leaving 18 bases between them. Germline V gene data show CDR1 as SGDLS and CDR2 as YYNGEE. There are 19 residues in the CDR3. In nucleotides, the CDR3 is TGTGCCAGCAGCGTCGATCGGCGGGACAGACTCTCTGGGGCCAACGTCCTGACTTTC. Protein: CASSVDRRDRLSGANVLTF.

The V call is TRBV10-3, the J call TRBJ2-3, with 11 bases matching TRBD2. Germline assignment: CDR1 ENHRY and CDR2 SYGVKD. The V segment lost 6 bases and the J segment 0 bases; nucleotides outside the gene matches: 5. This CDR3 is 16 amino acids long. CDR3 DNA sequence: TGTGCCATCAGCACGCTAGCGGGAGGAAGCACAGATACGCAGTATTTT. Encoded protein: CAISTLAGGSTDTQYF.

This clone has only one observation. The rearrangement joins TRBV24-1 to TRBJ2-1; tentatively, D is TRBD2 (6 bases). Germline values: CDR1 KGHDR, CDR2 SFDVKD. Trimming stripped 7 bases from V and 9 bases from J, with 15 bases between. This CDR3 has 13 amino acids. The CDR3 spells CATSLTAGGEQFF. Here the CDR3 DNA reads TGTGCCACCAGCCTGACCGCCGGGGGTGAGCAGTTCTTC.

The chain has TRBV24-1 and TRBJ2-5; 9 nucleotides agree with TRBD1. From germline, CDR1 is KGHDR and CDR2 SFDVKD. CDR3 size: 16 residues. The junction had 4 bases not matched to a gene; V was cut back by 0 bases and J by 3 bases. The CDR3: CATSDLGTGFKETQYF. Here the CDR3 DNA reads TGTGCCACCAGTGATTTGGGGACAGGGTTTAAAGAGACCCAGTACTTC.

The table lists this clone with a count of one. This rearrangement joins TRBV5-1 to TRBJ2-5; the match to TRBD2 covers 7 bases. The CDR3 is 15 amino acids. V trimming: 4 bases; J trimming: 5 bases; junction bases outside the gene matches: 11. Germline V gene lookup returns CDR1 SGHRS and CDR2 YFSETQ. The CDR3 sequence is CASSRSGGGRETQYF. The DNA of the CDR3 is TGCGCCAGCAGCCGCTCCGGGGGAGGGCGGGAGACCCAGTACTTC.

This clone was seen a single time. CDR3 loop: CASSLALIAGLTDTQYF. The CDR3 DNA reads TGCGCCAGCAGCTTGGCCCTAATAGCGGGTCTCACAGATACGCAGTATTTT. The genes are TRBV5-1 and TRBJ2-3; 7 nucleotides line up with TRBD2. This CDR3 spans 17 amino acids. The germline V gene encodes CDR1 SGHRS and CDR2 YFSETQ. Unmatched junction bases numbered 9, after V lost 0 bases and J lost 2 bases.

The J gene is TRBJ1-1, the V gene TRBV6-6; unclear D gene. The CDR3 length is 15 residues. Germline CDR1 is MNHNY and CDR2 is SVGAGI (reference sequence). V gave up 2 bases and J gave up 2 bases, with 12 bases separating them. CDR3 bases: TGTGCCAGCAGTTACCCGTCGGGGATAAACACTGAAGCTTTCTTT. Its protein product is CASSYPSGINTEAFF.

This chain joins TRBV25-1 and TRBJ2-2; 7 positions match TRBD2. V lost 4 bases and J lost 3; bases outside the gene matches: 5. The CDR3 is 15 amino acids. CDR1 is MGHDK and CDR2 is SYGVNS in the germline V gene. CDR3 protein: CASSVAGRDTGELFF. CDR3 DNA sequence: TGTGCCAGCAGTGTAGCGGGCCGGGACACCGGGGAGCTGTTTTTT.

This chain uses TRBV30 with TRBJ2-1; possible D gene TRBD2, 6 bases. From germline, CDR1 is GTSNPN and CDR2 SVGIG (reference sequence). The germline V and J ends were trimmed by 0 bases and 4 bases, with 13 bases remaining between them. The CDR3 has 15 amino acids. CDR3 in DNA: TGTGCCTGGAGTGTCGGGACTGGGGAATACAATGAGCAGTTCTTC. This sequence encodes CAWSVGTGEYNEQFF.

The chain combines TRBV30 with TRBJ2-7; TRBD1 aligns across 9 bases. After removal of 3 bases from V and 5 bases from J, the junction contained 8 bases not matched to a gene. This CDR3 has 14 amino acids. Germline V gene lookup returns CDR1 GTSNPN and CDR2 SVGIG (reference sequence). CDR3 amino acids: CAWSRDRVSNEQYF. The DNA of the CDR3 is TGTGCCTGGAGCCGGGACAGGGTCAGCAACGAGCAGTACTTC. The complete variable domain, with remaining parts taken from reference TRBV30 and TRBJ2-7, reads SQTIHQWPATLVQPVGSPLSLECTVEGTSNPNLYWYRQAAGRGLQLLFYSVGIGQISSEVPQNLSASRPQDRQFILSSKKLLLSDSGFYLCAWSRDRVSNEQYFGPGTRLTVT.

The V call is TRBV4-2, the J call TRBJ2-1; 9 nucleotides agree with TRBD1. The V and J ends lost 2 bases and 8 bases, in that order; junction bases with no gene match: 10. The CDR3 has 16 amino acids. CDR1 and CDR2 (germline): LGHNA, YNFKEQ. CDR3 sequence reads: CASSQPITGGRDEQFF. The CDR3 nucleotides are TGTGCCAGCAGCCAACCCATTACAGGGGGCAGGGATGAGCAGTTCTTC.

The CDR3 DNA sequence: TGTGCCACCAGCAGTGGGAGCGGGATAGGCACAGATACGCAGTATTTT. Protein sequence: CATSSGSGIGTDTQYF. This sequence joins TRBV15 and TRBJ2-3; 7 positions agree with TRBD2. The trim removed 3 bases at V and 1 base at J, leaving 7 bases unmatched. The CDR3 runs to 16 residues. Per the germline V gene, CDR1 is LNHNV and CDR2 is YYDKDF (reference sequence). Based on the CDR3 plus reference TRBV15 and TRBJ2-3, the full variable domain is DAMVIQNPRYQVTQFGKPVTLSCSQTLNHNVMYWYQQKSSQAPKLLFHYYDKDFNNEADTPDNFQSRRPNTSFCFLDIRSPGLGDTAMYLCATSSGSGIGTDTQYFGPGTRLTVL.

This clone has only one observation. This chain joins TRBV2 and TRBJ1-2; 8 bases agree with TRBD1. The V segment lost 10 bases and the J segment 8 bases; nucleotides outside the gene matches: 12. CDR3 length: 13 residues. The germline V gene has CDR1 SNHLY and CDR2 FYNNEI. CDR3 residues: CAIFPGQEGGYTF. For the CDR3, the DNA is TGTGCCATCTTTCCGGGACAGGAGGGCGGCTACACCTTC.

The chain links TRBV6-5 to TRBJ2-1; TRBD2 agrees at 14 bases. The V gene end was trimmed by 2 bases and the J gene end by 9 bases; junction bases not matched to a gene: 6. This CDR3 contains 16 residues. CDR1 MNHEY and CDR2 SVGAGI come from the germline V gene. CDR3 amino acids: CASSYGTSGSILEQFF. The CDR3 nucleotides are TGTGCCAGCAGTTACGGGACTAGCGGGAGTATACTTGAGCAGTTCTTC.

The chain links TRBV6-6 to TRBJ2-7; D gene uncertain. The CDR3 sequence is 13 residues long. V lost 6 bases and J 3 bases, leaving 12 bases between the germline ends. CDR1 and CDR2 (germline): MNHNY, SVGAGI (reference sequence). CDR3 DNA sequence: TGTGCCAGCAGCCCCCTCAACAGCTACGAGCAGTACTTC. It translates to CASSPLNSYEQYF.

V is TRBV29-1 and J is TRBJ2-1, with 11 bases fitting TRBD2. The CDR3 length is 16 residues. Germline V gene data show CDR1 as SQVTM and CDR2 as ANQGSEA. The junction had 10 bases not matched to a gene; V was cut back by 6 bases and J by 3 bases. CDR3: CSVTLLAGEIYNEQFF. The CDR3, as DNA: TGCAGCGTCACCTTACTAGCGGGAGAGATCTACAATGAGCAGTTCTTC.

The chain links TRBV6-5 to TRBJ2-1, with 10 bases aligning to TRBD2. Trimming cost V 2 bases and J 5 bases; bases outside gene matches: 6. The CDR3 is 16 amino acids. Per germline, CDR1 MNHEY and CDR2 SVGAGI. The CDR3 nucleotides read TGTGCCAGCAGTTACACTCGGACTAGCGGAAACAATGAGCAGTTCTTC. The encoded protein is CASSYTRTSGNNEQFF.

This chain joins TRBV19 and TRBJ1-5; 8 bases are a match to TRBD1. Germline CDR1 is LNHDA and CDR2 is SQIVND (reference sequence). V shed 5 bases and J 5 bases; nucleotides not matched to a gene: 5. The CDR3 covers 14 residues. The CDR3 loop is CASSHRGAHQPQHF. CDR3 sequence (DNA): TGTGCCAGTAGTCACAGGGGGGCGCATCAGCCCCAGCATTTT.

The rearrangement uses TRBV30 and TRBJ2-5; the D gene is possibly TRBD1 (6 bases). Per germline, CDR1 GTSNPN and CDR2 SVGIG (reference sequence). With 1 base removed from V and 3 bases from J, the gap between germline ends came to 9 bases. This CDR3 has 13 amino acids. CDR3 in amino acids: CAWSGGDKETQYF. CDR3 coding DNA: TGTGCCTGGAGTGGTGGGGACAAAGAGACCCAGTACTTC.